This T cell receptor (beta chain) was sequenced during a study of blood T cell repertoires in COVID-19. Looked up from germline, CDR1 is MDHEN and CDR2 is SYDVKM. Germline trimming cut 7 bases from V and 10 bases from J; bases unmatched to any gene: 16. The CDR3 loop spans 15 amino acids. How the authors handled the data: Reference gene primer amplification gave estimated nucleated cell counts. The protocol was immunoSEQ multiplex PCR, while the TCRdb copy is restricted to in-frame clones and leaves out a portion. V, J and clone size are those of that table, while D and trimming were read from the DNA. The repertoire holds approximately 180,000 clones, with 75% to 95% as singletons.

The sequence came from a man aged 50-60 years with acute or convalescent COVID-19. Sequencing was done on a sample of peripheral blood. The rearrangement uses TRBV28 and TRBJ2-1, with TRBD2 identical over 7 bases. The CDR3 reads CASTSLQAGVREQFF. CDR3 DNA: TGTGCCAGCACCTCCCTGCAGGCGGGAGTCAGGGAGCAGTTCTTC.